The present TCR beta chain was sequenced within a study of blood T cell repertoires in COVID-19. The overall study: Researchers got acute and convalescent COVID-19 samples from the United States, Italy and Spain.

Repertoires were generated with immunoSEQ multiplex PCR, while TCRdb's copy carries only in-frame clones and drops some. The sample lists under 400,000 clones, 85% to 90% occurring once. This clone was counted between two and nine times. This CDR3 has 15 residues. V lost 3 bases, J lost 8 bases, and 16 bases lay in between. CDR1 and CDR2 (germline): LNHDA, SQIVND (reference sequence). J is TRBJ1-4 and V is TRBV19; D might be TRBD1 (6 bases). Sequenced material: PBMCs or T cells enriched from blood (not recorded which). This sequence originates from a woman younger than 45 who had been exposed to COVID-19. CDR3 nucleotides: TGTGCCAGTAGTATTGACGGGGGGCGCCGGGAAAAACTGTTTTTT. It encodes CASSIDGGRREKLFF.